The 13 T cell receptor beta chains below were found in one sample sequenced in a study of OX40 agonist ivuxolimab in advanced cancers. Sequencing was performed with immunoSEQ multiplex PCR; in TCRdb, only in-frame clones are kept and a portion is missing. Counted here are tens of thousands of clones, roughly 94% occurring once; the ten biggest clones make up over 8.5%. Sample: CD4+ or CD8+ T cells sorted from blood, taken in a trial of the OX40 agonist ivuxolimab. These receptors originate from an adult with an advanced solid tumor such as melanoma, head and neck, liver or kidney cancer.

This clone showed up just once. The chain combines TRBV28 with TRBJ2-7; weak D call: TRBD1 (5 bases). In germline, CDR1 is MDHEN, CDR2 SYDVKM. The CDR3 sequence is 16 residues long. Trimming took off 5 bases at V and 3 bases at J, with 20 bases between the two ends. The CDR3 DNA is TGTGCCAGCAGTCCCCTTTCCGACAGTGTACTCTACGAGCAGTACTTC. This translates into CASSPLSDSVLYEQYF.

V is TRBV4-1 and J is TRBJ1-2; a weak D match, TRBD1 (6 bases). CDR1 MGHRA and CDR2 YSYEKL come from the germline V gene. V lost 2 bases and J 4 bases, leaving 17 bases between the germline ends. The CDR3 has 16 amino acids. In DNA, the CDR3 is TGCGCCAGCAGCCAATCCGAAAACAGGGAGATCTATGGCTACACCTTC. Its protein product is CASSQSENREIYGYTF.

The chain carries TRBV6-5 and TRBJ2-7, with D unresolved. Germline CDR1 is MNHEY and CDR2 is SVGAGI. This CDR3 is 11 amino acids long. The V end lost 8 bases, the J end lost 0 bases, and 5 bases lay between the germline ends. CDR3 bases: TGTGCCAGCGGTGCCTCCTACGAGCAGTACTTC. This encodes CASGASYEQYF.

The CDR3 nucleotides read TGTGCCAGCATAGGCAGGGATCACTACGAGCAGTACTTC. Protein: CASIGRDHYEQYF. The V gene is TRBV28, the J gene TRBJ2-7; perhaps TRBD1 as D (5 bases). CDR1 and CDR2 (germline): MDHEN, SYDVKM. V lost 7 bases, J lost 3 bases, and 13 bases lay in between. CDR3 length: 13 residues. The full variable domain, its missing parts supplied by reference TRBV28 and TRBJ2-7, is DVKVTQSSRYLVKRTGEKVFLECVQDMDHENMFWYRQDPGLGLRLIYFSYDVKMKEKGDIPEGYSVSREKKERFSLILESASTNQTSMYLCASIGRDHYEQYFGPGTRLTVT.

This rearrangement joins TRBV7-9 to TRBJ2-7; no clear D gene. This CDR3 spans 14 amino acids. Trimming stripped 3 bases from V and 3 bases from J, with 12 bases between. Per the germline V gene, CDR1 is SEHNR and CDR2 is FQNEAQ (reference sequence). CDR3 sequence: CASSFSFTYYEQYF. The CDR3 DNA follows: TGTGCCAGCAGCTTCTCATTCACCTACTACGAGCAGTACTTC.

The V gene is TRBV25-1, the J gene TRBJ2-1; 8 nucleotides line up with TRBD2. In germline, CDR1 is MGHDK, CDR2 SYGVNS. The CDR3 contains 13 residues. Germline trimming cut 5 bases from V and 8 bases from J; bases unmatched to any gene: 5. The CDR3 DNA reads as TGTGCCAGCAGTAGCGGGAGCGTGGATGAGCAGTTCTTC. This codes for CASSSGSVDEQFF.

The V gene is TRBV4-3, the J gene TRBJ2-7; tentatively, D is TRBD1 (6 bases). The ends were cut back, 1 base at V and 3 bases at J, with 13 bases in the middle. Germline-derived CDR1 and CDR2 are LGHNA and YSLEER. CDR3 size: 15 residues. The CDR3 here is CASSQGQDMNYEQYF. The CDR3 DNA sequence: TGCGCCAGCAGCCAAGGACAGGACATGAACTACGAGCAGTACTTC.

The J gene is TRBJ2-7, the V gene TRBV6-1; perhaps TRBD2 as D (5 bases). The CDR3 length is 11 residues. Trimming pared 3 bases from V and 11 bases from J, leaving 11 bases between. CDR1 and CDR2 (germline): MNHNS, SASEGT. DNA for the CDR3: TGTGCCAGCAGTGACGGAGGATCCGAGTACTTC. Protein sequence: CASSDGGSEYF.

This clone appeared a single time. This sequence joins TRBV9 and TRBJ1-2; D is undetermined. The CDR3 contains 11 residues. The germline CDR1 and CDR2 sequences are SGDLS and YYNGEE. The ends were cut back, 3 bases at V and 8 bases at J, with 8 bases in the middle. In nucleotides, the CDR3 is TGTGCCAGCAGCGCGTTGGGAGGCTACACCTTC. Its protein product is CASSALGGYTF.

This chain connects TRBV7-8 to TRBJ2-7, with 12 bases that match TRBD2. The CDR3 sequence is 15 residues long. V was pared by 4 bases and J by 2 bases, with 3 bases of the junction left unmatched. Germline CDR1 is SGHVS and CDR2 is FQNEAQ. CDR3: CASSSGTSGPYEQYF. The CDR3 nucleotides read TGTGCCAGCAGCTCCGGGACTAGCGGGCCCTACGAGCAGTACTTC. Combining the CDR3 with reference TRBV7-8 and TRBJ2-7 gives the whole variable domain GAGVSQSPRYKVAKRGQDVALRCDPISGHVSLFWYQQALGQGPEFLTYFQNEAQLDKSGLPSDRFFAERPEGSVSTLKIQRTQQEDSAVYLCASSSGTSGPYEQYFGPGTRLTVT.

The rearrangement joins TRBV6-1 to TRBJ2-3, with D possibly called TRBD1 or TRBD2 (5 bases each). The CDR3 is made up of 15 amino acids. Trimming took 7 bases from V and 5 from J, leaving 19 bases between them. Germline CDR1 and CDR2: MNHNS and SASEGT. This CDR3 is CASTLSRELVDTQYF. For the CDR3, the DNA is TGTGCCAGCACATTATCCAGGGAGCTGGTAGATACGCAGTATTTT.

This clone was observed a single time. This sequence joins TRBV7-3 and TRBJ1-1; D is unresolved. The V gene lost 4 bases and the J gene lost 10 bases, with 16 bases spanning the gap. CDR1 and CDR2 from the germline V gene are SGHTA and FQGTGA. The CDR3 runs 13 residues. The CDR3 loop is CASSSNSVFGAFF. CDR3 DNA: TGTGCCAGCAGCTCAAACTCGGTTTTCGGAGCTTTCTTT.

The V call is TRBV7-2, the J call TRBJ2-3, with D possibly matching TRBD2 (5 bases). The CDR3 covers 14 residues. V lost 2 bases and J lost 2, with 8 bases in between. Germline CDR1 reads SGHTA; CDR2 reads FQGNSA. CDR3 amino acids: CASSLLAITDTQYF. CDR3 bases: TGTGCCAGCAGCTTACTAGCCATCACAGATACGCAGTATTTT.